One TCR beta chain is described in this entry. TCRdb reprocessed the 5' RACE reads via MiXCR and lists one record per CDR3 protein. The table records hundreds of thousands of distinct CDR3 sequences, 13% of them present only once. The source of the sample is a study of T cells after yellow fever vaccination. Between the trimmed V and J ends, which lost 6 bases and 5 bases, there was a span of 20 bases. This CDR3 spans 16 amino acids. From germline, CDR1 is LNHDA and CDR2 SQIVND (reference sequence). V is TRBV19 and J is TRBJ2-1, with a possible D match to TRBD2 (7 bases). The input for sequencing was PBMCs, taken on the day of the yellow fever booster vaccination. This TCR came from a man under 40 who received the YFV17D yellow fever vaccine. CDR3 sequence: CASSPLGGAAHNEQFF. For the CDR3, the DNA is TGTGCCAGTAGCCCCCTAGGGGGGGCGGCTCACAATGAGCAGTTCTTC.